This TCR beta chain was identified in a study of CD8+ T cells in alopecia areata (dated by TCRdb to 2016 to 2019). With regard to the full study: In both human patients and the C3H/HeJ mouse model, the study applied high-throughput TCRbeta sequencing to look at T cell clonal expansion in alopecia areata. TCRbeta CDR3 regions were amplified by immunoSEQ multiplex PCR using 35 Vbeta forward and 13 Jbeta reverse primers. Scalp clonality was compared across normal scalp (n=4), patchy alopecia areata scalp (n=8), and alopecia totalis/universalis scalp (n=8). On the human side, TCRbeta sequencing was run on scalp tissue and on sorted CD4+ and CD8+ peripheral blood T cells from healthy controls and from alopecia areata patients with either patchy or totalis/universalis disease. The RNA source kit depended on sample type: the PAXgene miRNA kit for fixed scalp, the miRNeasy kit for PBMCs, and the RNeasy kit for mouse skin. Results and caveats for the whole study, not just this receptor: Compared with normal scalp, lesional scalp, particularly in alopecia totalis/universalis, had higher clonality and more expanded CD8+ clones, which suggests antigenic drive. Resident alphabeta T cells in normal human skin are also sequenced, complicating scalp TCR repertoire analysis, unlike mouse skin dominated by gammadelta T cells. Shared TCR sequences between patients were less evident than in mice, which may be partly attributable to HLA diversity in the patient population.

After PBMCs were isolated by density centrifugation and stained for CD3, CD4 and CD8, a FACSAria was used to sort CD4+ and CD8+ T cells. Scalp biopsies and blood samples were obtained from unaffected controls. The library came from the immunoSEQ multiplex PCR assay. For TCR sequencing, RNA was extracted from every sample and reverse transcribed into cDNA to serve as template. First-strand cDNA was synthesized with SuperScript III using a 2:1 mix of oligo-dT and random hexamers. A synthetic immune receptor repertoire was used to measure amplification bias, and any remaining bias was corrected computationally. As for the original processing: Raw reads were preprocessed to remove errors, and CDR3 was defined according to IMGT conventions as the region from the conserved cysteine to phenylalanine. Clonality was computed by normalizing Shannon entropy by log2 of the number of productive unique TCRs and subtracting the result from 1. Scalp TCRbeta sequences were cross-referenced with sorted blood CD4 and CD8 repertoires so that the CD4 or CD8 identity of scalp clones could be inferred. Sourced from immuneACCESS, this table was stored by TCRdb with only in-frame sequences that have V and J called. A share of the clones is absent; for the studies checked, an unresolved V gene accounts for under half, and the remainder has no known explanation. V, J and clone size are taken as reported in that table, and D and trimming were inferred from the DNA itself. The sample includes about 150,000 clones, with about three fifths observed a single time. Roughly a third of the sample goes to the ten largest clones.

This clone turned up a few times. Its antigen is currently not known. Within one base of it there is no much larger clone, and no base qualities were kept. There are 18 amino acids in the CDR3, from cysteine to phenylalanine inclusive. Here the CDR3 DNA is all that survives: 54 bases in frame from base 1. V is pruned by 4 bases and J by 0 bases, leaving 15 bases of the junction without a gene match. CDR1 SGHNT and CDR2 YYREEE were looked up in the germline V gene (reference sequence). The TCR originated in a human donor in good health. Sequencing was done on a sample of CD8+ T cells sorted from blood. Rearrangement joined TRBV5-4 to TRBJ1-1, and 7 junctional nucleotides match TRBD1. The DNA sequence is TGTGCCAGCAGCCCCGCGCTAGACAGGGTACTCTTGAACACTGAAGCTTTCTTT. Its protein reads: CASSPALDRVLLNTEAFF.